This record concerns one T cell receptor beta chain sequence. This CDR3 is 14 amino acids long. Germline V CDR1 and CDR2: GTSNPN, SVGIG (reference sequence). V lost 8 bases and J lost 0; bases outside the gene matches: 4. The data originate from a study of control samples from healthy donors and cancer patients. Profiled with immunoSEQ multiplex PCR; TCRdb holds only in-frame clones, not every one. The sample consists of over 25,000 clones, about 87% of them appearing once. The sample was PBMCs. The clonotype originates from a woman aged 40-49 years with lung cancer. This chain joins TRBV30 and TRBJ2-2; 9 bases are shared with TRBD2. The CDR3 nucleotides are TGTGCCGGCGCTAGCGGGGCGAACACCGGGGAGCTGTTTTTT. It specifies CAGASGANTGELFF.